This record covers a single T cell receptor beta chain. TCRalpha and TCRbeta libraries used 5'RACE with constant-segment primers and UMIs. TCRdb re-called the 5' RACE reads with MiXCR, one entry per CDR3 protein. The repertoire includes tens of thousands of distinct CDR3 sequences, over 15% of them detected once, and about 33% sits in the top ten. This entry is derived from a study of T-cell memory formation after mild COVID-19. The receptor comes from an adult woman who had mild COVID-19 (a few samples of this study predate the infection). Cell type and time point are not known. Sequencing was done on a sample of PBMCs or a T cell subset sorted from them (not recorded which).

Written as DNA, the CDR3 is TGCGCCAGCAGCTGGGGCGGGGGCGGTATCTACGAGCAGTACTTC. Amino acid sequence: CASSWGGGGIYEQYF. This sequence joins TRBV5-1 and TRBJ2-7, with D tentatively TRBD2 (7 bases). The CDR3 is made up of 15 amino acids. Trimming removed 3 bases at V and 3 bases at J, with 16 bases between. Germline V lookup: CDR1 SGHRS, CDR2 YFSETQ.